This TCR beta chain was obtained from a study of shared T cell receptors in the human thymus. The CDR3 totals 12 residues. Germline V gene lookup returns CDR1 LNHNV and CDR2 YYDKDF (reference sequence). Between the trimmed V and J ends, which lost 4 bases and 9 bases, there was a span of 10 bases. This clone was found once. Profiling relied on immunoSEQ multiplex PCR, and the TCRdb table lists in-frame clones only, not all of them. This table has more than 550,000 clones, approximately 85% appearing once. These records were also assigned to another study, of human thymus T cells. That source notes: Serving as donors were healthy Finnish infants, each of whom was having open corrective surgery for congenital heart defects. The thymus tissue came from resections taken during corrective heart surgery. Thymic TCR repertoires of unrelated people reportedly overlapped highly.

Sequencing was done on a sample of thymocytes. The rearrangement uses TRBV15 and TRBJ1-5; D remains ambiguous. The clonotype was recovered from a girl under two years old with a congenital heart defect. The CDR3 protein is CATSTGLGPQHF. CDR3 bases: TGTGCCACCAGCACAGGCTTGGGGCCCCAGCATTTT. Based on the CDR3 plus reference TRBV15 and TRBJ1-5, the full variable domain is DAMVIQNPRYQVTQFGKPVTLSCSQTLNHNVMYWYQQKSSQAPKLLFHYYDKDFNNEADTPDNFQSRRPNTSFCFLDIRSPGLGDTAMYLCATSTGLGPQHFGDGTRLSIL.